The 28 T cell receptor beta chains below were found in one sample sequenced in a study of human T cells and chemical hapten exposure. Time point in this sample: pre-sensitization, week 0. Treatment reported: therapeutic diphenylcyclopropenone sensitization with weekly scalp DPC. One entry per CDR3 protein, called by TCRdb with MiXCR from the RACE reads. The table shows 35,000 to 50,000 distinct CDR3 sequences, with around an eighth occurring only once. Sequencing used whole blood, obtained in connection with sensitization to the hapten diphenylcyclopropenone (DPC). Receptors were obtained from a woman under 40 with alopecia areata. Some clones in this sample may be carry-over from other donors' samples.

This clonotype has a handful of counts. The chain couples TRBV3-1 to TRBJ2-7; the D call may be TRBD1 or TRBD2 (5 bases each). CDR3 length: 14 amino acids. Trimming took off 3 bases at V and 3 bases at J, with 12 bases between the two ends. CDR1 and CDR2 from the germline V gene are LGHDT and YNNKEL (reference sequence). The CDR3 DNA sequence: TGTGCCAGCAGCCACCGGGGCGCAGTCTACGAGCAGTACTTC. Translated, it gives CASSHRGAVYEQYF.

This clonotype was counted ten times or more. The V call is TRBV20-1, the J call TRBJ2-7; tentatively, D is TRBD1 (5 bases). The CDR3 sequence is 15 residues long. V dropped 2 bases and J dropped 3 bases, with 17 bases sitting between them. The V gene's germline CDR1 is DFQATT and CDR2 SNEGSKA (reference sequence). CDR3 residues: CSARRGPGEIYEQYF. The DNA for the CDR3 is TGCAGTGCTAGAAGGGGCCCAGGCGAGATCTACGAGCAGTACTTC.

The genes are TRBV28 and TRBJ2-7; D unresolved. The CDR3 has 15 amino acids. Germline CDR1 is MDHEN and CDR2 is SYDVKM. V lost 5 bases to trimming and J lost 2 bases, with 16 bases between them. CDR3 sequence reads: CASSPSGAPTYEQYF. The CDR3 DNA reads TGTGCCAGCAGTCCCTCTGGAGCCCCCACCTACGAGCAGTACTTC.

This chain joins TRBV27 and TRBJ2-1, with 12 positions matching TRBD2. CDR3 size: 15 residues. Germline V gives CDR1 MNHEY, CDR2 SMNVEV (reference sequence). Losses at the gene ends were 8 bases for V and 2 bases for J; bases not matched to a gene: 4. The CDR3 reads CASLLAGGTYNEQFF. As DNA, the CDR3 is TGTGCCAGCCTTCTAGCGGGAGGGACCTACAATGAGCAGTTCTTC.

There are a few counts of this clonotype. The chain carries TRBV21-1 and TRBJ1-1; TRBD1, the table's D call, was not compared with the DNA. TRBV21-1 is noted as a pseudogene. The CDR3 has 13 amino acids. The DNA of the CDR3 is TGTGCCAGGGACAGCTCCATGAACACTGAAGCTTTCTTT. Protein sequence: CARDSSMNTEAFF.

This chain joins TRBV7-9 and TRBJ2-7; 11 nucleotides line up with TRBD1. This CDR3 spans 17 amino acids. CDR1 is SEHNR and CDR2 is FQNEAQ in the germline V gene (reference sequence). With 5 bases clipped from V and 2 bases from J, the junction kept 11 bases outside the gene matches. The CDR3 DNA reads TGTGCCAGCAGCCCTCCCCGACCGGGACAGGGGGCCTACGAGCAGTACTTC. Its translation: CASSPPRPGQGAYEQYF.

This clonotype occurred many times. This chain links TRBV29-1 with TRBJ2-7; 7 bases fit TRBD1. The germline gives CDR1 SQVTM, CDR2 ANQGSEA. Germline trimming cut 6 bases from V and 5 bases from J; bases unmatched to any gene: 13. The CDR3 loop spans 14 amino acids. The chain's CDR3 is CSVEERGLGDEQYF. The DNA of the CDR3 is TGCAGCGTCGAGGAAAGGGGGCTAGGGGACGAGCAGTACTTC.

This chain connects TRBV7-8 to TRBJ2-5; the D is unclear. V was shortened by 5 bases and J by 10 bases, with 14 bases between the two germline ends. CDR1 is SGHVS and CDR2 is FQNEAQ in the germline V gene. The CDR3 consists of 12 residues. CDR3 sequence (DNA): TGTGCCAGCAGCCTACCGAAGAGAAACCAGTACTTC. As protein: CASSLPKRNQYF.

CDR3 in amino acids: CASRGGDYSPLHF. The CDR3, as DNA: TGTGCCAGCAGAGGGGGCGATTATTCACCCCTCCACTTT. The chain couples TRBV28 to TRBJ1-6; TRBD1 agrees at 7 bases. The CDR3 is made up of 13 amino acids. The germline V gene encodes CDR1 MDHEN and CDR2 SYDVKM. After removal of 6 bases from V and 8 bases from J, the junction contained 4 bases not matched to a gene.

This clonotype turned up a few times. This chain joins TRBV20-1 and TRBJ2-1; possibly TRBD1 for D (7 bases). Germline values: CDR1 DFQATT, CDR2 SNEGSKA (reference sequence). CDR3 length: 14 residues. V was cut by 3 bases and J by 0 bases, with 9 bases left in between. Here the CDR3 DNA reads TGCAGTGCTAGGCAGGGGGGCTCCTACAATGAGCAGTTCTTC. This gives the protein CSARQGGSYNEQFF.

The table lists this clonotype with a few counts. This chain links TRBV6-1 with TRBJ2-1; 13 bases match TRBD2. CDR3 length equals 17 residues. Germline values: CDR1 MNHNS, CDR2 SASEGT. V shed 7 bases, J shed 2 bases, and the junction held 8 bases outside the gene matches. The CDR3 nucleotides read TGTGCCAGCACCAGGACTAGCGGGAGTGGGGCCTACAATGAGCAGTTCTTC. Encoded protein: CASTRTSGSGAYNEQFF.

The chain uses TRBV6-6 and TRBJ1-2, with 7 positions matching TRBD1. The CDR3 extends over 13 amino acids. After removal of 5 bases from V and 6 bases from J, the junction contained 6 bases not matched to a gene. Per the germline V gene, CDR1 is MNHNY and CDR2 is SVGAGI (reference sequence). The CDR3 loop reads CASSPGTVDGYTF. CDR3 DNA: TGTGCCAGCAGTCCTGGGACAGTTGATGGCTACACCTTC.

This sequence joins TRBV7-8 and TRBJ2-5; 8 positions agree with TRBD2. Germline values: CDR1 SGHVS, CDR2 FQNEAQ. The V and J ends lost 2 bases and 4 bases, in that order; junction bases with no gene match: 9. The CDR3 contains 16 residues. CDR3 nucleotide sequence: TGTGCCAGCAGCTTATTCGGGAGGGCCATGGGAGAGACCCAGTACTTC. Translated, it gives CASSLFGRAMGETQYF.

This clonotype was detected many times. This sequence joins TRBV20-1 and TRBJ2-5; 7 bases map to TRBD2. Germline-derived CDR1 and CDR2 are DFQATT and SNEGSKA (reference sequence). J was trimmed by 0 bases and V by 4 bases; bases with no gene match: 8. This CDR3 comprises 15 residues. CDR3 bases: TGCAGTGCTACCGGGGGACTAACAGACCAAGAGACCCAGTACTTC. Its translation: CSATGGLTDQETQYF.

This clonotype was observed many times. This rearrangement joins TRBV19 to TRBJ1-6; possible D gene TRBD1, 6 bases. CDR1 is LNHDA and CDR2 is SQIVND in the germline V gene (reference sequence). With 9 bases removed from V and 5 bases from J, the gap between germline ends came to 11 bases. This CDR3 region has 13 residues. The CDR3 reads CASRQVDNSPLHF. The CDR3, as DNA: TGTGCCAGCCGACAGGTGGATAATTCACCCCTCCACTTT.

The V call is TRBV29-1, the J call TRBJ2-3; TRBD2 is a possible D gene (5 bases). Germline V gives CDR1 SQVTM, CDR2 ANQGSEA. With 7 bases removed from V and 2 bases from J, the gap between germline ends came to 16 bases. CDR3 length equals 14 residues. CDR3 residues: CSGSRGLFTDTQYF. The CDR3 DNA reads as TGCAGCGGGTCGCGAGGGCTCTTCACAGATACGCAGTATTTT.

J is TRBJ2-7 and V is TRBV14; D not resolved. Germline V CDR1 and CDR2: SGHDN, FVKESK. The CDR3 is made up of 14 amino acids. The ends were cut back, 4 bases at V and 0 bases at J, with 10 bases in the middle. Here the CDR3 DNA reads TGTGCCAGCAGCCTGTCCCCGGGCTCCTACGAGCAGTACTTC. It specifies CASSLSPGSYEQYF.

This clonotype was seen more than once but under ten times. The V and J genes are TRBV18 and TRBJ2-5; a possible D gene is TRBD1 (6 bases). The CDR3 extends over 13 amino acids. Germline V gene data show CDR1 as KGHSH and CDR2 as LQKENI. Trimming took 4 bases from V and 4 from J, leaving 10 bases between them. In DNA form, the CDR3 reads TGTGCCAGCTCACTCCAGGGGAGAGAGACCCAGTACTTC. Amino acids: CASSLQGRETQYF. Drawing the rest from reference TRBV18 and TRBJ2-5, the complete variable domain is NAGVMQNPRHLVRRRGQEARLRCSPMKGHSHVYWYRQLPEEGLKFMVYLQKENIIDESGMPKERFSAEFPKEGPSILRIQQVVRGDSAAYFCASSLQGRETQYFGPGTRLLVL.

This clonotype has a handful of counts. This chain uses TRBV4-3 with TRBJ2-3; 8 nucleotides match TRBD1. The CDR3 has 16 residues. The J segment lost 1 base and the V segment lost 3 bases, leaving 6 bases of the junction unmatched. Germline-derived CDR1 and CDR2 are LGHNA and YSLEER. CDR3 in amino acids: CASSQDGQGRTDTQYF. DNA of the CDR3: TGCGCCAGCAGCCAGGATGGACAGGGACGCACAGATACGCAGTATTTT.

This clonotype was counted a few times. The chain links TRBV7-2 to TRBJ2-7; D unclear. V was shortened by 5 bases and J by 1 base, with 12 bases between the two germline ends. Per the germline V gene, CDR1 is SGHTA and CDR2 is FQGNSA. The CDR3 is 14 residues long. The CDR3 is CASSRQGESYEQYF. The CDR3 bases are TGTGCCAGCAGCCGCCAAGGAGAGTCCTACGAGCAGTACTTC.

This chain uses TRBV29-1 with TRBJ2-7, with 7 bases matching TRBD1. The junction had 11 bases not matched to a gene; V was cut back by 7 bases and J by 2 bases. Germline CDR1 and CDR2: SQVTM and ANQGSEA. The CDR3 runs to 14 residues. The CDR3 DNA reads TGCAGCGCGTACATGACAGGGAATCCCTACGAGCAGTACTTC. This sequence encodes CSAYMTGNPYEQYF.

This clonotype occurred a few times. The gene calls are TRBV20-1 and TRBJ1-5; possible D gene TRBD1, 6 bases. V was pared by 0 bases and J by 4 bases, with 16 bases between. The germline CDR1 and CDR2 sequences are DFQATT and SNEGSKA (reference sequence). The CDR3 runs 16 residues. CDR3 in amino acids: CSARDEKTGLNQPQHF. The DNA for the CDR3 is TGCAGTGCTAGAGATGAAAAGACAGGTCTTAATCAGCCCCAGCATTTT.

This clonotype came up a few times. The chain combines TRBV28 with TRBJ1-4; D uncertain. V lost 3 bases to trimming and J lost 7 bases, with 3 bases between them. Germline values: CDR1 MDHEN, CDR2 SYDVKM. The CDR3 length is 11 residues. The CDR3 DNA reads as TGTGCCAGCAGTTTCGGTGAAAAACTGTTTTTT. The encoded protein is CASSFGEKLFF.

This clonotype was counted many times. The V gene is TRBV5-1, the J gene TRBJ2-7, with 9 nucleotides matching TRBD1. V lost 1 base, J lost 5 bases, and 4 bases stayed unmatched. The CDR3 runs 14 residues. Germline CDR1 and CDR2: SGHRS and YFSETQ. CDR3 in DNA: TGCGCCAGCAGCTTGTACAGGGGGCTCGACGAGCAGTACTTC. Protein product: CASSLYRGLDEQYF.

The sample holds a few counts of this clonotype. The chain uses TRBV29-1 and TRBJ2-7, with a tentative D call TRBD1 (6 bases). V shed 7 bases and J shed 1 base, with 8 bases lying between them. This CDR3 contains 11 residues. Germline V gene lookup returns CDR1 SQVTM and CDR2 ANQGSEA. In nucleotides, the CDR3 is TGCAGCGCGACAGGATCCTACGAGCAGTACTTC. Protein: CSATGSYEQYF.

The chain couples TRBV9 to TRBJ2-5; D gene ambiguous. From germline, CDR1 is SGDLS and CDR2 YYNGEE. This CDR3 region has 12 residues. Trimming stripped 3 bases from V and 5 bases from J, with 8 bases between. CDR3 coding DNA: TGTGCCAGCAGCGGCGTTCATGAGACCCAGTACTTC. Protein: CASSGVHETQYF.

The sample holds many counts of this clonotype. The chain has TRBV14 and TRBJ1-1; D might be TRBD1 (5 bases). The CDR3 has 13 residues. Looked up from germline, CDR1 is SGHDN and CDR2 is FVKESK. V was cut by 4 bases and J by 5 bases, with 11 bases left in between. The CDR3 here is CASSLGVVTEAFF. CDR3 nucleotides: TGTGCCAGCAGCCTGGGGGTGGTGACTGAAGCTTTCTTT.

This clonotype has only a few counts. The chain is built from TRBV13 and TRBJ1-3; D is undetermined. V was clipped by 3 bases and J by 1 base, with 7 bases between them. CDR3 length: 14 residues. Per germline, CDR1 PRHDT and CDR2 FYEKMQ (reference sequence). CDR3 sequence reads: CASSFLESGNTIYF. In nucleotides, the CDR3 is TGTGCCAGCAGCTTTTTGGAATCTGGAAACACCATATATTTT.